This TCR beta chain was sequenced during a study of cytomegalovirus exposure and HLA in healthy donors. Trimming took off 7 bases at V and 6 bases at J, with 26 bases between the two ends. In germline, CDR1 is LGHNT, CDR2 FRNRAP. The CDR3 covers 17 residues. General study findings and limits: Immune exposure was documented only through CMV serostatus. The study found most TCR sequences rare, yet found some public TCRs in many donors. The authors later linked a missense DCLRE1C variant to TCR beta V- and J-gene trimming.

Primers included in the PCR were 60 Vbeta and 13 Jbeta primers. Method: immunoSEQ multiplex PCR; TCRdb's copy keeps in-frame clones and lacks some. The sample records 150,000 or so clones, roughly 80% being singletons. Notes on this clone: What it binds is not known.

The chain carries TRBV12-5 and TRBJ2-3, with D possibly being TRBD2 (5 bases). Sequencing was performed on PBMCs. This sequence originates from a man aged 18 to 29 in good health and CMV-seropositive. The CDR3 region has the DNA TGTGCTAGTGCCAGCGGTACGACTATACGTACTAGGGATACGCAGTATTTT. Its translation is CASASGTTIRTRDTQYF.